Following are 23 T cell receptor beta chains from one sample sequenced in a study of cytomegalovirus exposure and HLA in healthy donors. Primers: 60 Vbeta forward and 13 Jbeta reverse. Data came from immunoSEQ multiplex PCR; TCRdb stores just in-frame clones and leaves some out. The sample lists about 150,000 clones; about 80% were seen once. What was sequenced was PBMCs. The receptor source for this set is a man aged 25-45 years in good health and CMV-seropositive.

This clone was recorded once. CDR3 DNA: TGTGCCAGCAGCTTAGACGAGGTTGAGACCCAGTACTTC. This encodes CASSLDEVETQYF. This chain connects TRBV7-9 to TRBJ2-5; no clear D gene. The ends were cut back, 1 base at V and 5 bases at J, with 8 bases in the middle. The length of the CDR3 is 13 residues. Germline values: CDR1 SEHNR, CDR2 FQNEAQ (reference sequence).

The chain combines TRBV4-2 with TRBJ2-7; 11 nucleotides match TRBD1. From germline, CDR1 is LGHNA and CDR2 YNFKEQ. V gave up 1 base and J gave up 4 bases; unmatched junction bases: 0. This CDR3 contains 14 residues. CDR3 in DNA: TGTGCCAGCAGCCAAGGGGACAGGGGGTACGAGCAGTACTTC. Amino acids: CASSQGDRGYEQYF.

Of note for this clone: One junction end disagrees with the germline gene, perhaps due to a read error. The gene calls are TRBV11-2 and TRBJ2-1; the match to TRBD1 covers 7 bases. In germline, CDR1 is SGHAT, CDR2 FQNNGV. This CDR3 spans 12 amino acids. The DNA for the CDR3 is TGTGCCAGCAGCTTAGGTGGTGGGACAGAGGTCTTC. It translates to CASSLGGGTEVF.

The chain carries TRBV23-1 and TRBJ2-7; D is possibly TRBD2 (6 bases). TRBV23-1 is given ORF status, its function remaining uncertain. V was cut by 4 bases and J by 7 bases, with 20 bases left in between. This CDR3 comprises 15 residues. Here the CDR3 reads CASSPNFVTRSEQYF. In nucleotides, the CDR3 is TGCGCCAGCAGTCCCAATTTCGTGACTAGGTCAGAGCAGTACTTC.

To note about this clone: At one end the junction does not follow the germline gene, possibly because of a read error. The rearrangement links TRBV18 to TRBJ1-3; the D gene is possibly TRBD1 (6 bases). CDR3 size: 13 residues. The V gene's germline CDR1 is KGHSH and CDR2 LQKENI. The CDR3: CASSPQDSPVKHF. CDR3 DNA sequence: TGTGCCAGCTCACCACAGGACAGCCCCGTTAAGCATTTT.

The chain has TRBV5-4 and TRBJ2-3; 10 nucleotides line up with TRBD2. CDR3 length equals 16 residues. V lost 4 bases to trimming and J lost 5 bases; unmatched junction nucleotides: 10. Germline assignment: CDR1 SGHNT and CDR2 YYREEE (reference sequence). The CDR3 sequence is CASSPERGGLGDTQYF. The CDR3 DNA is TGTGCCAGCAGCCCCGAGCGGGGGGGGCTCGGAGATACGCAGTATTTT. The variable domain in full, completed from reference TRBV5-4 and TRBJ2-3, reads ETGVTQSPTHLIKTRGQQVTLRCSSQSGHNTVSWYQQALGQGPQFIFQYYREEENGRGNFPPRFSGLQFPNYSSELNVNALELDDSALYLCASSPERGGLGDTQYFGPGTRLTVL.

The V call is TRBV21-1, the J call TRBJ2-7; TRBD1 is the table's D call and was not checked against the DNA. TRBV21-1 is a documented pseudogene. The CDR3 totals 18 residues. CDR3 sequence reads: CASSSQYQGTGPTYEQYF. CDR3 in DNA: TGTGCCAGCAGCAGCCAATATCAAGGGACAGGCCCGACCTACGAGCAGTACTTC.

The chain has TRBV2 and TRBJ2-7, with TRBD1 matching over 11 bases. J lost 1 base, V lost 7 bases, and 6 bases had no gene match. Germline lookup yields CDR1 SNHLY and CDR2 FYNNEI. There are 15 residues in the CDR3. The CDR3 sequence is CASNKDRGRSYEQYF. The CDR3 DNA sequence: TGTGCCAGCAATAAGGACAGGGGGCGATCCTACGAGCAGTACTTC.

The chain recombines TRBV7-2 with TRBJ2-4; TRBD1 aligns across 10 bases. Looked up from germline, CDR1 is SGHTA and CDR2 is FQGNSA. This CDR3 spans 15 amino acids. After removal of 5 bases from V and 6 bases from J, the junction contained 7 bases not matched to a gene. The CDR3 coding sequence is TGTGCCAGCAGCCCCAGACAGGGGGCCGTAAACATTCAGTACTTC. It encodes CASSPRQGAVNIQYF.

This clone was seen only a few times. The chain is built from TRBV28 and TRBJ1-3, with TRBD1 matching over 7 bases. Germline CDR1 MDHEN, CDR2 SYDVKM. With V trimmed by 8 bases and J by 2 bases, 6 bases remained unmatched. This CDR3 contains 14 residues. CDR3 DNA sequence: TGTGCCAGCGTTGAGGGGGCGACTGGAAACACCATATATTTT. This translates into CASVEGATGNTIYF.

This chain connects TRBV9 to TRBJ2-7; 8 bases align to TRBD1. V lost 4 bases and J lost 7; bases outside the gene matches: 10. CDR3 length equals 14 residues. Germline CDR1 is SGDLS and CDR2 is YYNGEE. In nucleotides, the CDR3 is TGTGCCAGCAGCCCCGGACAGGGTTTGAGGGAGCAGTACTTC. Amino acids: CASSPGQGLREQYF.

The V gene is TRBV6-1, the J gene TRBJ2-5; TRBD2 agrees at 13 bases. J gave up 5 bases and V 5 bases, and 5 bases lay outside the gene matches. Germline CDR1 and CDR2: MNHNS and SASEGT. There are 15 residues in the CDR3. CDR3 sequence: CASSHGLAGDETQYF. The CDR3 nucleotides are TGTGCCAGCAGTCATGGACTAGCGGGAGATGAGACCCAGTACTTC.

The chain couples TRBV28 to TRBJ2-2; 7 nucleotides agree with TRBD1. Germline assignment: CDR1 MDHEN and CDR2 SYDVKM. Trimming took 10 bases from V and 5 from J; bases not matched to a gene: 13. The CDR3 runs to 15 residues. CDR3 sequence reads: CATNIQGPQTGELFF. The CDR3 coding sequence is TGTGCCACCAACATACAGGGGCCCCAAACCGGGGAGCTGTTTTTT.

The gene calls are TRBV5-1 and TRBJ2-6; 8 bases are shared with TRBD1. The ends lost 3 bases at V and 2 bases at J; junction bases unmatched: 7. Germline-derived CDR1 and CDR2 are SGHRS and YFSETQ. This CDR3 spans 17 amino acids. This CDR3 reads CASSSDRARAGANVLTF. The CDR3 DNA sequence: TGCGCCAGCAGCTCGGACAGGGCGAGGGCTGGGGCCAACGTCCTGACTTTC.

This clone is a singleton in its sample. The genes are TRBV5-1 and TRBJ2-7; 9 bases agree with TRBD1. Trimming cost V 4 bases and J 2 bases; bases outside gene matches: 7. The CDR3 covers 15 residues. The germline CDR1 and CDR2 sequences are SGHRS and YFSETQ. In DNA form, the CDR3 reads TGCGCCAGCAGCGGGACCGGGACAGGGCCCTACGAGCAGTACTTC. Encoded protein: CASSGTGTGPYEQYF.

This clone was counted a single time. The chain links TRBV18 to TRBJ1-2, with D possibly matching TRBD1 (5 bases). The CDR3 runs 13 residues. V gave up 3 bases and J gave up 5 bases, with 10 bases separating them. Looked up from germline, CDR1 is KGHSH and CDR2 is LQKENI. The DNA for the CDR3 is TGTGCCAGCTCACCTGGGGCGCGGTATGGCTACACCTTC. Encoded protein: CASSPGARYGYTF.

This clone was seen only once. The V and J genes are TRBV27 and TRBJ2-7, with a possible D match to TRBD1 (5 bases). The CDR3 extends over 15 amino acids. The V end was cut by 3 bases, the J end by 2 bases, with 14 bases between. Germline CDR1 and CDR2: MNHEY and SMNVEV (reference sequence). The CDR3: CASSFQAGRTYEQYF. CDR3 nucleotides: TGTGCCAGCAGTTTCCAGGCAGGGCGGACCTACGAGCAGTACTTC.

V and J are TRBV11-2 and TRBJ2-7; 7 bases align to TRBD1. The CDR3 covers 16 residues. The J segment lost 4 bases and the V segment lost 1 base, leaving 10 bases of the junction unmatched. Germline CDR1 SGHAT, CDR2 FQNNGV. CDR3 region: CASSLAATGYRYEQYF. CDR3 nucleotide sequence: TGTGCCAGCAGCTTAGCGGCGACAGGGTATAGGTACGAGCAGTACTTC.

V usage is TRBV19 and J usage is TRBJ1-5; D is unresolved. Germline V gene data show CDR1 as LNHDA and CDR2 as SQIVND (reference sequence). The V gene lost 1 base and the J gene lost 0 bases, with 7 bases spanning the gap. This CDR3 is 15 amino acids long. This CDR3 reads CASSIGQNSNQPQHF. CDR3 nucleotide sequence: TGTGCCAGTAGTATAGGGCAAAATAGCAATCAGCCCCAGCATTTT.

This chain joins TRBV19 and TRBJ2-7, with TRBD1 identical over 8 bases. With V trimmed by 7 bases and J by 1 base, 9 bases remained unmatched. Looked up from germline, CDR1 is LNHDA and CDR2 is SQIVND (reference sequence). The CDR3 runs 15 residues. CDR3 DNA: TGTGCCAGTACGACCGGGACAGGCGTTTCCTACGAGCAGTACTTC. Protein: CASTTGTGVSYEQYF.

The chain couples TRBV6-6 to TRBJ2-7, with 7 nucleotides matching TRBD1. This CDR3 is 14 amino acids long. The V gene's germline CDR1 is MNHNY and CDR2 SVGAGI (reference sequence). V shed 6 bases, J shed 5 bases, and the junction held 10 bases outside the gene matches. The CDR3 sequence is CASRPQTGSHEQYF. In DNA, the CDR3 is TGTGCCAGCAGACCTCAGACAGGGAGCCACGAGCAGTACTTC.

In this sample, this clone turned up a few times. The chain uses TRBV2 and TRBJ1-4, with D possibly matching TRBD1 (6 bases). Trimming cost V 11 bases and J 7 bases, with 11 bases left between them. Germline V gene lookup returns CDR1 SNHLY and CDR2 FYNNEI. This CDR3 comprises 11 residues. This chain's CDR3 is CAVRTVEKLFF. As DNA, the CDR3 is TGTGCCGTTCGGACAGTTGAAAAACTGTTTTTT.

The rearrangement joins TRBV7-9 to TRBJ2-1; maybe TRBD2 (5 bases). V lost 5 bases to trimming and J lost 0 bases, with 11 bases between them. The CDR3 spans 15 residues. In germline, CDR1 is SEHNR, CDR2 FQNEAQ (reference sequence). This CDR3 is CASSPLGSSYNEQFF. As DNA, the CDR3 is TGTGCCAGCAGCCCACTAGGGAGCTCCTACAATGAGCAGTTCTTC.